A single sample is the source of the 15 T cell receptor beta chains below, sequenced in a study of response to subunit inactivated influenza vaccine. TCRdb processed the RT-PCR reads anew with MiXCR; each CDR3 protein has one entry. The profile shows 590,000 or so distinct CDR3 sequences, 14% of them singletons. The starting material was PBMCs from blood, obtained about 14 days before vaccination. The receptors here all came from a man aged 50 to 60 who received an inactivated influenza vaccine.

This clonotype was counted only a few times. The chain links TRBV9 to TRBJ1-5, with a tentative D call TRBD1 (5 bases). Looked up from germline, CDR1 is SGDLS and CDR2 is YYNGEE. The CDR3 runs to 16 residues. The V gene lost 0 bases and the J gene lost 3 bases, with 13 bases spanning the gap. The CDR3: CASSVGTSDSNQPQHF. The CDR3 DNA is TGTGCCAGCAGCGTAGGGACAAGCGATTCCAATCAGCCCCAGCATTTT.

This clonotype was detected only a few times. V and J are TRBV27 and TRBJ2-7; 9 nucleotides match TRBD1. The CDR3 spans 16 residues. The trim removed 2 bases at V and 4 bases at J, leaving 9 bases unmatched. Per germline, CDR1 MNHEY and CDR2 SMNVEV (reference sequence). This CDR3 reads CASSLKGTGRPYEQYF. The CDR3 DNA follows: TGTGCCAGCAGTTTAAAGGGGACAGGGAGGCCATACGAGCAGTACTTC.

The chain employs TRBV12-3 or TRBV12-4 and TRBJ1-5; 7 bases align to TRBD1. V was pared by 0 bases and J by 6 bases, with 2 bases of the junction left unmatched. The CDR3 has 14 residues. The CDR3: CASSLAQGGQPQHF. DNA of the CDR3: TGTGCCAGCAGTTTAGCGCAGGGGGGTCAGCCCCAGCATTTT.

V and J are TRBV10-3 and TRBJ2-3; D is tentatively TRBD1 or TRBD2 (5 bases each). The germline CDR1 and CDR2 sequences are ENHRY and SYGVKD. The V gene lost 6 bases and the J gene lost 2 bases, with 15 bases spanning the gap. This CDR3 region has 15 residues. CDR3 nucleotide sequence: TGTGCCATCAGAGGAAGGGACCTTAACACAGATACGCAGTATTTT. Translation: CAIRGRDLNTDTQYF.

About this clonotype itself: The CDR3 carries no conserved terminal phenylalanine or tryptophan, so it likely arises from a read error. J is TRBJ1-1 and V is TRBV11-1; TRBD1 is a possible D gene (6 bases). The CDR3 loop spans 19 amino acids. V was shortened by 4 bases and J by 0 bases, with 24 bases between the two germline ends. The V gene's germline CDR1 is SGHAT and CDR2 FQDESV (reference sequence). DNA of the CDR3: TGTGCCAGCAGCTCGGAAGACAGGATAGGTGAGGAATTGAACACTGAAGCTTTCTAT. It yields the protein CASSSEDRIGEELNTEAFY.

J is TRBJ2-3 and V is TRBV7-8; D gene unclear. This CDR3 region has 12 residues. Trimming removed 2 bases from V and 6 bases from J, with 6 bases in between. Per the germline V gene, CDR1 is SGHVS and CDR2 is FQNEAQ. The CDR3 nucleotides are TGTGCCAGCAGCTTACATGCGGATACGCAGTATTTT. Its translation is CASSLHADTQYF.

The rearrangement uses TRBV29-1 and TRBJ2-1, with TRBD2 identical over 8 bases. The V gene's germline CDR1 is SQVTM and CDR2 ANQGSEA. J lost 5 bases, V lost 3 bases, and 6 bases had no gene match. The CDR3 has 14 residues. CDR3 sequence (DNA): TGCAGCGTTGACATCGGGACTAGGGACAATGAGCAGTTCTTC. It translates to CSVDIGTRDNEQFF.

V and J are TRBV14 and TRBJ2-2; maybe TRBD2 (6 bases). This CDR3 spans 13 amino acids. The V end lost 2 bases, the J end lost 6 bases, and 7 bases lay between the germline ends. Germline values: CDR1 SGHDN, CDR2 FVKESK. CDR3 amino acids: CASSQWGAGELFF. Written as DNA, the CDR3 is TGTGCCAGCAGCCAATGGGGGGCCGGGGAGCTGTTTTTT.

V gene TRBV9 combines with J gene TRBJ1-2; D call uncertain. The CDR3 consists of 15 residues. The germline CDR1 and CDR2 sequences are SGDLS and YYNGEE. Trimming took off 0 bases at V and 1 base at J, with 10 bases between the two ends. The CDR3 region is CASSVGGTNNYGYTF. The CDR3 nucleotides are TGTGCCAGCAGCGTAGGGGGAACGAATAACTATGGCTACACCTTC.

The V gene is TRBV4-3, the J gene TRBJ2-3, with 8 bases fitting TRBD2. This CDR3 contains 15 residues. CDR1 is LGHNA and CDR2 is YSLEER in the germline V gene. The junction had 7 bases not matched to a gene; V was cut back by 4 bases and J by 4 bases. The CDR3 sequence: CASSLRGGGADTQYF. CDR3 nucleotide sequence: TGCGCCAGCAGCCTCCGGGGGGGCGGGGCAGATACGCAGTATTTT.

This sequence joins TRBV2 and TRBJ2-7; no clear D. Germline lookup yields CDR1 SNHLY and CDR2 FYNNEI. V gave up 4 bases and J gave up 2 bases, with 15 bases separating them. The length of the CDR3 is 15 residues. For the CDR3, the DNA is TGTGCCAGCAGTGGGCAGACGCCTCACGCCTACGAGCAGTACTTC. Protein: CASSGQTPHAYEQYF.

This clonotype was seen a handful of times. The gene calls are TRBV6-1 and TRBJ1-4, with D uncertain. Trimming cost V 6 bases and J 5 bases, with 13 bases left between them. Per germline, CDR1 MNHNS and CDR2 SASEGT. The CDR3 has 14 residues. The CDR3 nucleotides are TGTGCCAGCAGCCAAGGACGGAACAATGAAAAACTGTTTTTT. It translates to CASSQGRNNEKLFF.

The table lists this clonotype with a few counts. This chain uses TRBV20-1 with TRBJ1-2; D is unclear. The germline V gene encodes CDR1 DFQATT and CDR2 SNEGSKA (reference sequence). This CDR3 comprises 12 residues. V gave up 3 bases and J gave up 8 bases, with 13 bases separating them. As DNA, the CDR3 is TGCAGTGCTAGGGGTGTTAATGAGGGCTACACCTTC. Its translation is CSARGVNEGYTF.

This clonotype was detected a few times. The chain combines TRBV5-1 with TRBJ2-1; D is perhaps TRBD1 (6 bases). The CDR3 spans 18 residues. V was cut by 4 bases and J by 3 bases, with 23 bases left in between. The germline gives CDR1 SGHRS, CDR2 YFSETQ. In DNA, the CDR3 is TGCGCCAGCAGCCTTCGGACTTTCTCGGGACACAACTACAATGAGCAGTTCTTC. Its protein is CASSLRTFSGHNYNEQFF.

The V call is TRBV3-1, the J call TRBJ2-3, with D possibly matching TRBD2 (5 bases). Germline lookup yields CDR1 LGHDT and CDR2 YNNKEL (reference sequence). The V gene lost 4 bases and the J gene lost 0 bases, with 17 bases spanning the gap. The CDR3 spans 17 residues. The CDR3 DNA reads TGTGCCAGCAGCCTCGGGATAGCTTTAACTAGCACAGATACGCAGTATTTT. The encoded protein is CASSLGIALTSTDTQYF.